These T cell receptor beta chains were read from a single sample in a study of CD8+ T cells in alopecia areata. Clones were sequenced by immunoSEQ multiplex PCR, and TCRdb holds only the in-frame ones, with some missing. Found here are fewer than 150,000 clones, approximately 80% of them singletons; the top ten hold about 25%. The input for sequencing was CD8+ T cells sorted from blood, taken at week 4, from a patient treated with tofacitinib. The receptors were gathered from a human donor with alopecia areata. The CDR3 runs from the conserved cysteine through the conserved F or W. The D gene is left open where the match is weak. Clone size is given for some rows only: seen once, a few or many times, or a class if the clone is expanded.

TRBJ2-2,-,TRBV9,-,CASSAETSPGELFF,TGTGCCAGCAGCGCAGAGACATCTCCCGGGGAGCTGTTTTTT
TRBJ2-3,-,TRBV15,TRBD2,CATGGGTSSTDTQYF,TGTGCCACCGGCGGGGGGACTAGCAGCACAGATACGCAGTATTTT
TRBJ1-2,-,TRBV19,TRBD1,CATWAGGLDGYTF,TGTGCCACCTGGGCAGGGGGCTTAGATGGCTACACCTTC
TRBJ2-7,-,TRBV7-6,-,CASSVGPSYEQYF,TGTGCCAGCAGCGTGGGACCATCCTACGAGCAGTACTTC
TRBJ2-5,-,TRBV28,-,CASSLVNGETQYF,TGTGCCAGCAGTTTGGTGAACGGTGAGACCCAGTACTTC
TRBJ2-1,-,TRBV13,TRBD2,CASSSHSGGQSPEQFF,TGTGCCAGCAGCTCCCATAGCGGGGGTCAGTCACCTGAGCAGTTCTTC
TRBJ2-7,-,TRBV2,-,CASSRGNEPYEQYF,TGTGCCAGCAGTAGGGGCAATGAGCCCTACGAGCAGTACTTC
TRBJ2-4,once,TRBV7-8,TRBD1,CASSPTGGSKNIQYF,TGTGCCAGCAGCCCGACAGGGGGCTCCAAAAACATTCAGTACTTC
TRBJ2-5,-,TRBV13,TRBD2,CASRRAGGFQETQYF,TGTGCCAGCAGGCGAGCGGGGGGGTTCCAAGAGACCCAGTACTTC
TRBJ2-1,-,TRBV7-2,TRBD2,CASSLVSGSSYNEQFF,TGTGCCAGCAGCTTAGTTAGCGGGAGCTCCTACAATGAGCAGTTCTTC
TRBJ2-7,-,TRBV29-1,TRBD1,CSVGGQGAYEQYF,TGCAGCGTTGGCGGACAGGGGGCATACGAGCAGTACTTC
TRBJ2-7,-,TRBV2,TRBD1,CASSIGTGGTYEQYF,TGTGCCAGCAGTATCGGGACAGGGGGCACCTACGAGCAGTACTTC
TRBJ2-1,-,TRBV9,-,CASSVVPTDNEQFF,TGTGCCAGCAGCGTAGTGCCAACTGACAATGAGCAGTTCTTC
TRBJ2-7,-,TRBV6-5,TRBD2,CASSYGRGVYEQYF,TGTGCCAGCAGTTACGGTCGGGGGGTTTACGAGCAGTACTTC
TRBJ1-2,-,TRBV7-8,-,CASSLGPRDFHHTF,TGTGCCAGCAGCTTAGGCCCTCGGGACTTTCACCACACCTTC
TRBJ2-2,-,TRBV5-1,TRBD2,CASSLGTSGAGELFF,TGCGCCAGCAGCCTCGGGACTAGCGGGGCCGGGGAGCTGTTTTTT
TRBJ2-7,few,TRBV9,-,CASSVGGGNEQYF,TGTGCCAGCAGCGTAGGCGGGGGCAACGAGCAGTACTTC
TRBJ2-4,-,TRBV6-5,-,CASSLRGSGNIQYF,TGTGCCAGCAGTCTCAGGGGAAGTGGGAACATTCAGTACTTC
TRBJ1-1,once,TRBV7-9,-,CASSLADSNTEAFF,TGTGCCAGCAGCTTAGCGGACAGTAACACTGAAGCTTTCTTT
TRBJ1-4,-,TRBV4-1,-,CASSQGDSWLFF,TGCGCCAGCAGCCAAGGGGATTCGTGGCTGTTTTTT
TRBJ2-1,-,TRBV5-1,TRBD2,CASSGSGGSYNEQFF,TGCGCCAGCAGCGGAAGCGGGGGGTCCTACAATGAGCAGTTCTTC
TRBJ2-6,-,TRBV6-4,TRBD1,CASSAGQGSGANVLTF,TGTGCCAGCAGTGCGGGACAGGGCTCTGGGGCCAACGTCCTGACTTTC
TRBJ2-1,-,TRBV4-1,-,CASSQDPAVDEQFF,TGCGCCAGCAGCCAAGATCCCGCGGTGGATGAGCAGTTCTTC
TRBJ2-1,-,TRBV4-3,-,CASSQEFGRNNEQFF,TGCGCCAGCAGCCAAGAATTTGGCAGAAACAATGAGCAGTTCTTC